Reported below is one T cell receptor (beta chain). J lost 7 bases, V lost 4 bases, and 3 bases had no gene match. The CDR3 is 13 residues long. CDR1 is LNHDA, CDR2 SQIVND, per germline (reference sequence). Here immunoSEQ multiplex PCR was the method, and the copy in TCRdb shows in-frame clones only, minus some. This table holds over 100,000 clones, roughly 91% found once. The sample originates from a study of control samples from healthy donors and cancer patients. This rearrangement joins TRBV19 to TRBJ2-1, with 8 bases matching TRBD1. Material: blood. This TCR came from a woman aged 50 to 60 in good health. The CDR3 DNA reads as TGTGCCAGTAGTACGGACAGGGTGAATGAGCAGTTCTTC. As protein: CASSTDRVNEQFF.